This T cell receptor (beta chain) was documented in a study of blood T cell repertoires in COVID-19. Study in general: Sites in the United States, Italy and Spain provided acute and convalescent COVID-19 samples. T cells, B-cell-depleted T cells, or PBMCs provided the cDNA or gDNA that served as material.

This CDR3 comprises 15 residues. Germline values: CDR1 MNHEY, CDR2 SVGEGT. V was clipped by 2 bases and J by 6 bases, with 14 bases between them. The authors' processing: It was from reference gene primer amplification that nucleated cell counts were estimated. Clones were read by immunoSEQ multiplex PCR, and TCRdb kept only the in-frame ones, dropping some. That table furnishes V, J and clone size, whereas the DNA furnished D and trimming. The sample carries a few hundred thousand clones, approximately 80% recorded once. The chain joins TRBV6-2 or TRBV6-3 to TRBJ2-1, with D uncertain. The clonotype originates from an elderly woman with acute or convalescent COVID-19. Sequencing used peripheral blood. CDR3 bases: TGTGCCAGCAGTTACCAGCGTGTCGCCGCCAATGAGCAGTTCTTC. It is translated as CASSYQRVAANEQFF.